Here is one T cell receptor beta chain with its context. Its antigen remains unidentified. The data were taken from a study of cytotoxic CD8 clonotypes in ibrutinib-treated CLL. Turning to the study itself: The taking of response samples occurred after a median about 13 months of treatment, with a range of 6 to 36.

Broader study findings: In sustained-remission versus progressing patients, sampling times differed. The clonality rise at ibrutinib response reflected private clonotype expansion. Baseline clonality, above age-matched healthy donor levels, tracked circulating CD8+ T-cell counts.

Sequenced by immunoSEQ multiplex PCR; TCRdb stores in-frame clones only, minus some. This table has 150,000 to 200,000 clones, roughly 77% appearing once. The sample consisted of PBMCs, taken after 12 months of ibrutinib treatment. The receptor's source is a human donor with chronic lymphocytic leukemia.

CDR3 sequence (DNA): TGTGCCAGCAAGAAAAAGGCGGGAGGGCCGGGCCCCGATGAGCAGTTCTTC. This codes for CASKKKAGGPGPDEQFF. J is TRBJ2-1 and V is TRBV11-2; 9 nucleotides agree with TRBD2. Germline V gene data show CDR1 as SGHAT and CDR2 as FQNNGV. The CDR3 loop spans 17 amino acids. Trimming cost V 7 bases and J 8 bases; bases outside gene matches: 18.